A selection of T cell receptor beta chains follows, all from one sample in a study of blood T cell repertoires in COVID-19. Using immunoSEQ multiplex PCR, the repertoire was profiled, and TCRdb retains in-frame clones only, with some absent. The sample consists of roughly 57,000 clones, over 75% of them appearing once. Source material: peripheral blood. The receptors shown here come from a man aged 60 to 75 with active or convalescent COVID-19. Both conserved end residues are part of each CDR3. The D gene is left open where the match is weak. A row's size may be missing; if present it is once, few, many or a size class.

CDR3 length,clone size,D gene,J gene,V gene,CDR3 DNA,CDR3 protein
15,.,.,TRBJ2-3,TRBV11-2,TGTGCCAGCAGCCCTAGGGGCCAGGTCACAGATACGCAGTATTTT,CASSPRGQVTDTQYF
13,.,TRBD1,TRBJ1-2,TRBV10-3,TGTGCCATCAGCGTACAGGGGTCTGGCGGCTACACCTTC,CAISVQGSGGYTF
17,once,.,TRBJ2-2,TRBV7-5,TGTGTCAGAAGCTTAGCGGTGGGGGGTTCGAACACCGGGGAGCTGTTTTTT,CVRSLAVGGSNTGELFF
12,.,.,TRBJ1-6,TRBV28,TGTGCCAGCACCGGGACAAGGACACCCCTCCACTTT,CASTGTRTPLHF
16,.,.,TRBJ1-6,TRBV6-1,TGTGCCAGCAGTGCGCCCGGGACTCAGGGAGATTCACCCCTCCACTTT,CASSAPGTQGDSPLHF
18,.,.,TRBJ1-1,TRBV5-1,TGCGCCAGCAGCTTGACGTTCCGACAGGAAACCATGAACACTGAAGCTTTCTTT,CASSLTFRQETMNTEAFF
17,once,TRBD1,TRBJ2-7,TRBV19,TGTGCCAGTAGTCCCTCGTCGTGGACAGGCGAGGGCTACGAGCAGTACTTC,CASSPSSWTGEGYEQYF
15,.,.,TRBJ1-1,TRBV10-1,TGCGCCAGCAGTGAGTCAGGGGGAATGAACACTGAAGCTTTCTTT,CASSESGGMNTEAFF
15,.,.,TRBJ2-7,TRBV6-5,TGTGCCAGCAGTTACTCGAGATCTGGTGCCTACGAGCAGTACTTC,CASSYSRSGAYEQYF
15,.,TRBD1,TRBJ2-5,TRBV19,TGTGCCAGTAGTCACCGACAGGGCATCCAAGAGACCCAGTACTTC,CASSHRQGIQETQYF
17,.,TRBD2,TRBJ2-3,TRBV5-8,TGTGCCAGCAGCTTAATGGGACTAGCGGGAGCAATGGGTACGCAGTATTTT,CASSLMGLAGAMGTQYF
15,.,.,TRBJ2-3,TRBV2,TGTGCCAGCAGTGAAGAGTCCCTTCGGCGGGATACGCAGTATTTT,CASSEESLRRDTQYF
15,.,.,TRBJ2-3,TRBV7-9,TGTGCCAGCAGCTTGGGCCGCACTGACACAGATACGCAGTATTTT,CASSLGRTDTDTQYF
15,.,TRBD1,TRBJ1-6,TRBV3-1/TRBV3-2,TGTGCCAGCAGCCAAGAGACAGGGAATAATTCACCCCTCCACTTT,CASSQETGNNSPLHF
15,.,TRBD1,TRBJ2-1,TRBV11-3,TGTGCCAGCAGTAAACGCGGGACAGGGGGGAATGAGCAGTTCTTC,CASSKRGTGGNEQFF
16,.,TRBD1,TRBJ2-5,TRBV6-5,TGTGCCAGCAGTTACTCCTCCGGGACAGCCCAAGAGACCCAGTACTTC,CASSYSSGTAQETQYF
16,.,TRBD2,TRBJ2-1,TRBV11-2,TGTGCCAGCAGCCCCCAACTAGCGGGAGGCCGCATGGAGCAGTTCTTC,CASSPQLAGGRMEQFF